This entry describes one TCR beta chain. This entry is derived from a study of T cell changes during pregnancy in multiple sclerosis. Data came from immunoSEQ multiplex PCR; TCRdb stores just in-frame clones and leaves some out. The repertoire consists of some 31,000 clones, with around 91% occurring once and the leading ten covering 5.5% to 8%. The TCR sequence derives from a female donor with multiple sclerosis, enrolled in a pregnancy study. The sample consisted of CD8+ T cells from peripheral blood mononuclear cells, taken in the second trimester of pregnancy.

In nucleotides, the CDR3 is TGTGCCAGCAGCGTAGAAGGGACTAGCACATACGAGCAGTACTTC. Its protein is CASSVEGTSTYEQYF. V and J are TRBV9 and TRBJ2-7; TRBD2 matches at 9 bases. This CDR3 region has 15 residues. V dropped 0 bases and J dropped 4; count of bases not matched to a gene: 5. Germline V gene data show CDR1 as SGDLS and CDR2 as YYNGEE.